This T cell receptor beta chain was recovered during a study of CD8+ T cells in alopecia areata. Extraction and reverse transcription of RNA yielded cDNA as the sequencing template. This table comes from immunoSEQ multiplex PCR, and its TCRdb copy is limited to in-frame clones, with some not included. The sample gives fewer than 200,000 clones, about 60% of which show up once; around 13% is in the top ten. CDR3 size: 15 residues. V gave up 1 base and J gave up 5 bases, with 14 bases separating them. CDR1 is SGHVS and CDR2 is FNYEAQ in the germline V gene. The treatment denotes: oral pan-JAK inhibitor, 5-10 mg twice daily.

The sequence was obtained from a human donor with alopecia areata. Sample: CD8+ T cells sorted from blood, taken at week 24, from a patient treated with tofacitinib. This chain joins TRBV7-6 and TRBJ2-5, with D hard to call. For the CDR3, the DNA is TGTGCCAGCAGCTTAGTCTGGGGAAGGGTGGAGACCCAGTACTTC. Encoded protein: CASSLVWGRVETQYF.